This TCR beta chain was captured in a study of cytotoxic CD8 clonotypes in ibrutinib-treated CLL. Points on this clone: One junction end disagrees with the germline gene, perhaps due to a read error.

Repertoires were generated with immunoSEQ multiplex PCR, while TCRdb's copy carries only in-frame clones and drops some. The repertoire holds roughly 250,000 clones, with roughly 74% as singletons. The germline V gene encodes CDR1 SNHLY and CDR2 FYNNEI. The CDR3 consists of 13 residues. This receptor was taken from a human donor with chronic lymphocytic leukemia. The chain links TRBV2 to TRBJ2-7; 7 bases fit TRBD2. The sequencing here drew on PBMCs, taken after 24 months of ibrutinib treatment. The CDR3 loop reads CASSESGNLEKYF. CDR3 bases: TGTGCCAGCAGTGAAAGCGGGAACCTCGAGAAGTACTTC.